These 6 T cell receptor beta chains share one sample of origin, sequenced in a study of T cells after yellow fever vaccination. TCRdb called the 5' RACE reads again in MiXCR, with one record for every CDR3 protein. The profile shows 200,000 to 300,000 distinct CDR3 sequences, around 6.7% of them singletons. Sequencing was performed on CD4+ T cells sorted from PBMCs, taken on the day of the yellow fever booster vaccination. These receptors were collected from a man aged 25 to 45 who received the YFV17D yellow fever vaccine.

This clonotype was counted many times. The chain links TRBV20-1 to TRBJ2-4; possible D gene TRBD1, 6 bases. This CDR3 has 15 amino acids. V shed 7 bases and J shed 2 bases, with 18 bases lying between them. CDR1 is DFQATT, CDR2 SNEGSKA, per germline (reference sequence). CDR3 amino acids: CSGQMGARTKNIQYF. In DNA, the CDR3 is TGCAGTGGTCAGATGGGGGCCAGGACCAAAAACATTCAGTACTTC.

The chain joins TRBV25-1 to TRBJ1-6, with D perhaps matching TRBD1 (5 bases). The V end lost 4 bases, the J end lost 6 bases, and 13 bases lay between the germline ends. This CDR3 contains 15 residues. CDR1 is MGHDK, CDR2 SYGVNS, per germline. For the CDR3, the DNA is TGTGCCAGCAGTGTCGGGGGGGGGTTTAATTCACCCCTCCACTTT. Its protein is CASSVGGGFNSPLHF.

This clonotype was counted at least ten times. The chain recombines TRBV5-5 with TRBJ2-7, with D possibly matching TRBD1 (6 bases). Germline assignment: CDR1 SGHKS and CDR2 YYEKEE (reference sequence). V lost 7 bases and J lost 5, with 13 bases in between. CDR3 size: 12 residues. CDR3 sequence reads: CASGDNRDEQYF. The CDR3 DNA follows: TGTGCCAGCGGAGATAACAGGGACGAGCAGTACTTC.

This clonotype was seen only a few times. The V gene is TRBV21-1, the J gene TRBJ2-7; the D call in the table, TRBD1, was not verified against the DNA. TRBV21-1 is flagged as a pseudogene. The CDR3 spans 12 residues. CDR3 DNA: TGTGCCAGCAGCAAAGTGGGGGGCGAGCAGTACTTC. Its protein is CASSKVGGEQYF.

This clonotype occurred a few times. The J gene is TRBJ2-1, the V gene TRBV7-2; D not certain. Germline V gene sequence: CDR1 SGHTA, CDR2 FQGNSA. With 5 bases removed from V and 10 bases from J, the gap between germline ends came to 21 bases. The CDR3 totals 15 residues. CDR3 coding DNA: TGTGCCAGCAGCCCGTCGTCCCCTCGGAAGGCGGAGCAGTTCTTC. This sequence encodes CASSPSSPRKAEQFF.

This clonotype showed up just a few times. The rearrangement joins TRBV29-1 to TRBJ2-3; D possibly matches TRBD1 or TRBD2 (6 bases each). The ends were cut back, 4 bases at V and 8 bases at J, with 25 bases in the middle. Germline CDR1 reads SQVTM; CDR2 reads ANQGSEA. The CDR3 spans 16 residues. The CDR3 protein is CSVGGGLRGPVATQYF. CDR3 coding DNA: TGCAGCGTTGGAGGGGGACTGCGCGGACCCGTCGCTACGCAGTATTTT.